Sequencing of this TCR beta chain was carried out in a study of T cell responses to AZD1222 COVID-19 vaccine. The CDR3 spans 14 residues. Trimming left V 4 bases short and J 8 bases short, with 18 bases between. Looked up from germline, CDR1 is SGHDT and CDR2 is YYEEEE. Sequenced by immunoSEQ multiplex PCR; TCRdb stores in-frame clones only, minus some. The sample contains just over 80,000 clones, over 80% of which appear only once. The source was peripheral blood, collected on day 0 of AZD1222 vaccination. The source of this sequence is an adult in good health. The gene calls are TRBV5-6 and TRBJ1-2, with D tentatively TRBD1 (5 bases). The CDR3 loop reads CASSMSGSAVGYTF. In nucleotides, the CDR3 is TGTGCCAGCAGCATGTCAGGGTCCGCAGTGGGCTACACCTTC.